The rows below give T cell receptor beta chains drawn from one sample of a study of T cell responses to AZD1222 COVID-19 vaccine. The repertoire was sequenced with immunoSEQ multiplex PCR; TCRdb's copy has only in-frame clones and lacks some. This repertoire shows roughly 140,000 clones, more than 90% found once; its top ten account for approximately 3.5%. The sequences come from peripheral blood, collected 28 days after the second AZD1222 dose. All receptors derive from an adult who received the AZD1222 COVID-19 vaccine. Each CDR3 is given with its conserved first and last residue. Fields, in order: V gene, J gene, D gene, clone size, CDR3 DNA, CDR3 protein. The D gene is left open where the match is weak. Rows may omit the clone size; those that give it use once, few, many or a size class.

TRBV10-3	TRBJ2-2	TRBD2	NA	TGTGCCATCAGTGGGACTAGCGGGAGTGCCGGGGAGCTGTTTTTT	CAISGTSGSAGELFF
TRBV27	TRBJ2-7	NA	once	TGTGCCAGCAGTCCATCGGACCGCCGACCCTACGAGCAGTACTTC	CASSPSDRRPYEQYF
TRBV25-1	TRBJ1-1	NA	NA	TGTGCCAGCAGCCCCTCCGGCAGGGGCCTAAGAGAAGCTTTCTTT	CASSPSGRGLREAFF
TRBV23-1	TRBJ2-7	TRBD2	NA	TGCGCCAGCAGTCAACCGACTAGCGAGTACTCCTACGAGCAGTACTTC	CASSQPTSEYSYEQYF
TRBV25-1	TRBJ2-1	TRBD2	once	TGTGCCAGTGAAGCGGGAGGCCTTTACAATGAGCAGTTCTTC	CASEAGGLYNEQFF
TRBV6-2/TRBV6-3	TRBJ2-2	TRBD1	NA	TGTGCCAGCAGTCAAACAGGGGGCACCGGGGAGCTGTTTTTT	CASSQTGGTGELFF
TRBV7-9	TRBJ1-2	TRBD1	NA	TGTGCCAGCAGCTTAGTTACAGGGGGCGGGTTCTACACCTTC	CASSLVTGGGFYTF
TRBV4-1	TRBJ2-1	TRBD2	NA	TGCGCCAGCAGCTCCCATCGCGGGAGCTCCTACAATGAGCAGTTCTTC	CASSSHRGSSYNEQFF
TRBV12-3/TRBV12-4	TRBJ2-1	TRBD2	NA	TGTGCCAGCAGTAAGGGACTAGCCAGGCAGTTCTTC	CASSKGLARQFF
TRBV2	TRBJ1-5	NA	NA	TGTGCCAGCAGTGGGGTAGGGATTGGCAATCAGCCCCAGCATTTT	CASSGVGIGNQPQHF
TRBV7-9	TRBJ1-2	NA	NA	TGTGCCAGCACCGCAGAAATTGGCTACACCTTC	CASTAEIGYTF
TRBV5-1	TRBJ2-1	NA	NA	TGCGCCAGCAGCTCGGTATACAATGAGCAGTTCTTC	CASSSVYNEQFF
TRBV5-1	TRBJ2-5	NA	NA	TGCGCCAGCAGCTTGGGCAACCAAGAGACCCAGTACTTC	CASSLGNQETQYF
TRBV19	TRBJ2-7	NA	NA	TGTGCCAGTAGTATGACAGGAGCGACCTACGAGCAGTACTTC	CASSMTGATYEQYF
TRBV24-1	TRBJ2-3	NA	NA	TGTGCCACCAGTGATTTATTGGGTGGCAATACGCAGTATTTT	CATSDLLGGNTQYF
TRBV5-1	TRBJ2-3	TRBD1	NA	TGCGCCAGCAGGTTGGGACAGCACACAGATACGCAGTATTTT	CASRLGQHTDTQYF
TRBV28	TRBJ1-1	TRBD1	NA	TGTGCCAGCAGTTTACCCGGACAGGGCCCCGCTGAAGCTTTCTTT	CASSLPGQGPAEAFF
TRBV28	TRBJ1-2	TRBD1	NA	TGTGCCAGCACTGTGGGACAGGATATCTATGGCTACACCTTC	CASTVGQDIYGYTF
TRBV15	TRBJ2-3	NA	NA	TGTGCCACCAGCAGGAAGGATACGCAGTATTTT	CATSRKDTQYF
TRBV29-1	TRBJ2-3	TRBD2	once	TGCAGCGTTGAAGAAGGAGCGGGAGCCACAGATACGCAGTATTTT	CSVEEGAGATDTQYF
TRBV19	TRBJ1-1	NA	NA	TGTGCCAGTAGTAGGGGGTTCGGCACTGAAGCTTTCTTT	CASSRGFGTEAFF
TRBV24-1	TRBJ2-1	TRBD2	medium-sized	TGTGCCACCAGGGACGGGACTAGCGGGAGCAATGAGCAGTTCTTC	CATRDGTSGSNEQFF